The following is a TCR beta chain sequence with its context. A sample-barcoded 5' primer and a J-beta primer mix were used in a second PCR of roughly 7 to 11 cycles. TCRdb reprocessed the 5' RACE reads via MiXCR and lists one record per CDR3 protein. The table lists more than 1 million distinct CDR3 sequences, less than 50% of them singletons, with under 20% in the top ten. The authors drew around 9.3 milliliters of peripheral blood from each donor. The record originates from a study of blood T cells in healthy people across ages. There are 12 residues in the CDR3. Deletions cut 4 bases from V and 11 bases from J, with 14 bases between. From germline, CDR1 is SGHNT and CDR2 YENEEA.

Sequences were obtained from blood. The gene calls are TRBV11-3 and TRBJ2-5, with no clear D. This clonotype was sampled from a woman aged 55-69 years in good health. The CDR3 DNA reads TGTGCCAGCAGCTGGGTCAACAATGAGCAGTACTTC. Its protein is CASSWVNNEQYF.